This TCR beta chain was observed in a study of T cells in Graves' hyperthyroidism and ophthalmopathy. This clonotype came up many times. Trimming stripped 5 bases from V and 7 bases from J, with 15 bases between. There are 13 residues in the CDR3. The germline gives CDR1 SGHTA, CDR2 FQGNSA. Authors of the study amplified TCR beta CDR3 regions from RNA transcripts. Primed by the HTBI set, a first-round RT-PCR was run on the TCR CDR3. One entry per CDR3 protein, called by TCRdb with MiXCR from the multiplex PCR reads. The data contain hundreds of thousands of distinct CDR3 sequences, roughly a quarter of them seen just once; the ten biggest clones take up 11%.

The chain links TRBV7-2 to TRBJ2-7; D is tentatively TRBD1 or TRBD2 (5 bases each). The TCR comes from a woman between 25 and 40 years old with Graves' ophthalmopathy. The sequenced sample was blood. The CDR3 sequence: CASSLQEVGEQYF. CDR3 sequence (DNA): TGTGCCAGCAGCCTACAGGAGGTCGGGGAGCAGTACTTC.